This T cell receptor beta chain is from a study of cytomegalovirus exposure and HLA in healthy donors. On the study more broadly: Inside one of the first data releases sat 85 million or so unique TCRs taken from HLA-typed donors. Study outcomes and limitations: TRBV6-2, TRBV6-3 and some other V segments were excluded as indistinguishable. It was likely that a cluster of highly shared sequence variants was a sequencing artifact.

Turning to this clone: Its antigen is undetermined.

V lost 6 bases and J lost 6, with 17 bases in between. Per germline, CDR1 LNHNV and CDR2 YYDKDF (reference sequence). The CDR3 is 14 amino acids. Donors consisted of healthy bone marrow donors. Primers for the PCR totalled 60 Vbeta and 13 Jbeta. Libraries were prepared by immunoSEQ multiplex PCR; TCRdb keeps only in-frame clonotypes and omits some of them. In the table there are around 130,000 clones, around three fifths of which are singletons. The specimen sequenced was PBMCs. This chain links TRBV15 with TRBJ1-1, with D hard to call. The clonotype originates from a male donor in good health and CMV-seronegative. This CDR3 reads CATRTTKGSPEAFF. The CDR3 coding sequence is TGTGCCACCAGGACGACTAAAGGGTCCCCTGAAGCTTTCTTT.